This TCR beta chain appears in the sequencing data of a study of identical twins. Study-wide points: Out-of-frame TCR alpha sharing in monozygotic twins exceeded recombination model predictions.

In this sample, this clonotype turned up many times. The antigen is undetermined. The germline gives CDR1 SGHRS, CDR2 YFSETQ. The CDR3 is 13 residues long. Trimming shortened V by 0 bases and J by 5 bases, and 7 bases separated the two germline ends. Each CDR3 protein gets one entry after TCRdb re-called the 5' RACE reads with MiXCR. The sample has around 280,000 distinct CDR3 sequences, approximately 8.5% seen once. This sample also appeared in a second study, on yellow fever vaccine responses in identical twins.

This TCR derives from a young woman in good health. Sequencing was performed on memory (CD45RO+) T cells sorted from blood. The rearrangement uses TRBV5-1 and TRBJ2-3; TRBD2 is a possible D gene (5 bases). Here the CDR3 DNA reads TGCGCCAGCAGCTTGGTGAGGGAAGATACGCAGTATTTT. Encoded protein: CASSLVREDTQYF.